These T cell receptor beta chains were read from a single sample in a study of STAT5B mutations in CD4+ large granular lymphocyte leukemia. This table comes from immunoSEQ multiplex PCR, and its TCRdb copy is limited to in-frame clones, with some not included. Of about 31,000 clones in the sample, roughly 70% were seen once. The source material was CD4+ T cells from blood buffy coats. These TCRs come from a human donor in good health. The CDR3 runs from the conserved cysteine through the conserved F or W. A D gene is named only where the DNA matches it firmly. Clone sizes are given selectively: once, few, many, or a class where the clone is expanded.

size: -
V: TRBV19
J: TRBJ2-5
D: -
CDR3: CASSITGMQETQYF
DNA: TGTGCCAGTAGTATTACAGGGATGCAAGAGACCCAGTACTTC

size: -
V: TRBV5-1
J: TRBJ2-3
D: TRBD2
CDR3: CASSAGGVLAPSTDTQYF
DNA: TGCGCCAGCAGCGCGGGAGGGGTTCTAGCGCCAAGCACAGATACGCAGTATTTT

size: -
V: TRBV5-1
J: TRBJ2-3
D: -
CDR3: CASSLGLGGTFTDTQYF
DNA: TGCGCCAGCAGCTTGGGGCTGGGCGGGACCTTCACAGATACGCAGTATTTT

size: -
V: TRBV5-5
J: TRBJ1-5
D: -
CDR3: CASSRTDYSNQPQHF
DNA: TGTGCCAGCAGCCGGACAGATTATAGCAATCAGCCCCAGCATTTT

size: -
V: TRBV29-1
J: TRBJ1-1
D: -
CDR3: CSVDEGTGEAFF
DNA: TGCAGCGTTGACGAGGGGACGGGTGAAGCTTTCTTT

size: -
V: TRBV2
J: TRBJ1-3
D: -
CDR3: CASSPTLSGNTIYF
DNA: TGTGCCAGCAGTCCGACTCTCTCTGGAAACACCATATATTTT

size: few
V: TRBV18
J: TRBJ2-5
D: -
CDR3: CASSPLASYGGETQYF
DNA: TGTGCCAGCTCACCACTCGCAAGCTACGGGGGAGAGACCCAGTACTTC

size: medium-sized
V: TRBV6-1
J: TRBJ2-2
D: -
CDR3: CASNWDGNTGELFF
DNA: TGTGCCAGCAATTGGGACGGGAACACCGGGGAGCTGTTTTTT

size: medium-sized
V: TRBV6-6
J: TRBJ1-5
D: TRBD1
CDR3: CASSYSGQGGQPQHF
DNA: TGTGCCAGCAGTTACTCCGGACAGGGCGGTCAGCCCCAGCATTTT

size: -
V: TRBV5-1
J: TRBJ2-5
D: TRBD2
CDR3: CASSPAGTSGTGTQYF
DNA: TGCGCCAGCAGCCCCGCCGGGACTAGCGGGACCGGGACCCAGTACTTC

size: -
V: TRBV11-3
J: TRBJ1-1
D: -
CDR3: CASSLEKRTEAFF
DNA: TGTGCCAGCAGCTTGGAGAAGCGGACTGAAGCTTTCTTT

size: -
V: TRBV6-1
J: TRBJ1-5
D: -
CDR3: CATNRDDSNQPQHF
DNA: TGTGCCACCAACAGGGATGATAGCAATCAGCCCCAGCATTTT

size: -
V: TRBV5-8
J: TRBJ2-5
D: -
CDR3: CASSLGSGFSETQYF
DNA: TGTGCCAGCAGCTTGGGATCGGGGTTTTCCGAGACCCAGTACTTC

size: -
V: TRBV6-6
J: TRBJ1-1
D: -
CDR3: CASIPEGSKNTEAFF
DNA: TGTGCCAGCATTCCAGAGGGGAGTAAGAACACTGAAGCTTTCTTT

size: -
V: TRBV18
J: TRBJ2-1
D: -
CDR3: CASRGPTGLSSYNEQFF
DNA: TGTGCCAGCCGGGGTCCAACAGGGCTTAGCTCCTACAATGAGCAGTTCTTC

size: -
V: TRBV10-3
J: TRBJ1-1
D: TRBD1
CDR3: CAISLGQENTEAFF
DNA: TGTGCCATCAGTTTGGGACAGGAGAACACTGAAGCTTTCTTT

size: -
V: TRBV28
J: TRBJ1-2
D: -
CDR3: CASSKEGGPYGYTF
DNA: TGTGCCAGCAGTAAAGAGGGGGGCCCGTATGGCTACACCTTC

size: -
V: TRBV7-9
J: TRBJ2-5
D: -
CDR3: CASSRREGLETQYF
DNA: TGTGCCAGCAGCCGCAGGGAAGGTTTGGAGACCCAGTACTTC

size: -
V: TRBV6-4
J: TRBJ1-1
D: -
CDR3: CASSGGRNTEAFF
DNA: TGTGCCAGCAGCGGGGGGAGGAACACTGAAGCTTTCTTT

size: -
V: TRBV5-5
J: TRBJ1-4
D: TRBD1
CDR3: CASSLRTGFGEKLFF
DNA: TGTGCCAGCAGCTTAAGGACAGGTTTTGGAGAAAAACTGTTTTTT

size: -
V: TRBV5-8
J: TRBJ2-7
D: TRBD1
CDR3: CASSWDGTGGNEQYF
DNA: TGTGCCAGCAGCTGGGACGGGACAGGGGGGAACGAGCAGTACTTC

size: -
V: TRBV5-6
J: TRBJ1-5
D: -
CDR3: CASSLGPVLSNQPQHF
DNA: TGTGCCAGCAGCTTGGGACCGGTGCTTTCTAATCAGCCCCAGCATTTT

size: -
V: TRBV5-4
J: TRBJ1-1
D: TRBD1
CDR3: CASSLAGQGVEAFF
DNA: TGTGCCAGCAGCTTGGCGGGACAGGGGGTTGAAGCTTTCTTT

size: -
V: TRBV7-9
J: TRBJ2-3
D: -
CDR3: CASSLDRGPTDTQYF
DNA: TGTGCCAGCAGCTTGGATCGGGGACCAACGGATACGCAGTATTTT

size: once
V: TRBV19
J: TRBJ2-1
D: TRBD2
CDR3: CASRGLAGNEQFF
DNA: TGTGCCAGTAGGGGACTAGCCGGTAATGAGCAGTTCTTC

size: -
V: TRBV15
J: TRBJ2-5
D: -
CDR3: CATSRDLASETQYF
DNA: TGTGCCACCAGCAGAGATCTAGCGTCTGAGACCCAGTACTTC

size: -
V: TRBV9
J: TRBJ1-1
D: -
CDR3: CASSSQVATEAFF
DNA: TGTGCCAGCAGCTCACAGGTGGCCACTGAAGCTTTCTTT

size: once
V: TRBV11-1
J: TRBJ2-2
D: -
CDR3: CASSPGQGTTGELFF
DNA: TGTGCCAGCAGCCCAGGACAAGGCACTACCGGGGAGCTGTTTTTT

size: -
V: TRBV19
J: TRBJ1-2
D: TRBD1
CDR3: CASSTQGTNYGYTF
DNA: TGTGCCAGTAGCACACAGGGGACTAACTATGGCTACACCTTC

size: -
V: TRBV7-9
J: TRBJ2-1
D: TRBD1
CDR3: CASSPRDSYNNEQFF
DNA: TGTGCCAGCAGCCCTCGGGACAGTTATAACAATGAGCAGTTCTTC

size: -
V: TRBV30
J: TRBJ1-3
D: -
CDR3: CAWSETAGNTIYF
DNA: TGTGCCTGGAGTGAAACTGCTGGAAACACCATATATTTT

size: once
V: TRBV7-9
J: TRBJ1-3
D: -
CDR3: CASSLVQASSGNTIYF
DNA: TGTGCCAGCAGCTTAGTCCAGGCCAGCTCTGGAAACACCATATATTTT